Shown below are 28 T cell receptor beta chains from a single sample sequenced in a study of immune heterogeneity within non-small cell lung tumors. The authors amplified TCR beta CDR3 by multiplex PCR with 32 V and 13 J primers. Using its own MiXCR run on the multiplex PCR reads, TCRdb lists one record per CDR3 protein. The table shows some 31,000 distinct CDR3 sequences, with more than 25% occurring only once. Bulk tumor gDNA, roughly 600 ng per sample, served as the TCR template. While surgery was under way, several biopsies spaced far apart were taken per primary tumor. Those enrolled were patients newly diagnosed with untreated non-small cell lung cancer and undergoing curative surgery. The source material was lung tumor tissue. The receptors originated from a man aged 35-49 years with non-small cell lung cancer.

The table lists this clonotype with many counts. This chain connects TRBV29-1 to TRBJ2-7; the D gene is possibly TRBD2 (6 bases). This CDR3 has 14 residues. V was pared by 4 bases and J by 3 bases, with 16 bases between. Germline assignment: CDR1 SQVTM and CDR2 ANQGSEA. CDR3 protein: CSVVAVASFYEQYF. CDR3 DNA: TGCAGCGTTGTAGCGGTAGCTTCATTCTACGAGCAGTACTTC.

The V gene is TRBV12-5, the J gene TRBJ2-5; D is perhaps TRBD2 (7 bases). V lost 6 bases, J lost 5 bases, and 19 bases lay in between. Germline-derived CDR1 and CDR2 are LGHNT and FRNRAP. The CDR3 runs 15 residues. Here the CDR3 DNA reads TGTGCTAGTGGCGAGCCCGGTCGGGGGGCTGAGACCCAGTACTTC. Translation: CASGEPGRGAETQYF.

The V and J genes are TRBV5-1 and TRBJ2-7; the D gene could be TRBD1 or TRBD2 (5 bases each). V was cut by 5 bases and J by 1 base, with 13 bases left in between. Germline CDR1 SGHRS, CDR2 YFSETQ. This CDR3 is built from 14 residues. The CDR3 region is CASSYGTASYEQYF. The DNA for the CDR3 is TGCGCCAGCAGTTACGGGACCGCTTCCTACGAGCAGTACTTC. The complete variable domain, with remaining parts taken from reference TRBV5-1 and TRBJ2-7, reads KAGVTQTPRYLIKTRGQQVTLSCSPISGHRSVSWYQQTPGQGLQFLFEYFSETQRNKGNFPGRFSGRQFSNSRSEMNVSTLELGDSALYLCASSYGTASYEQYFGPGTRLTVT.

DNA for the CDR3: TGTGCCAGCAGCTCTAGGACAACGAACACCGGGGAGCTGTTTTTT. It specifies CASSSRTTNTGELFF. The V call is TRBV7-2, the J call TRBJ2-2; a possible D gene is TRBD1 (5 bases). Germline V gene sequence: CDR1 SGHTA, CDR2 FQGNSA. Trimming took off 4 bases at V and 0 bases at J, with 9 bases between the two ends. There are 15 residues in the CDR3. The entire variable domain, with the rest obtained from reference TRBV7-2 and TRBJ2-2, is as follows: GAGVSQSPSNKVTEKGKDVELRCDPISGHTALYWYRQSLGQGLEFLIYFQGNSAPDKSGLPSDRFSAERTGGSVSTLTIQRTQQEDSAVYLCASSSRTTNTGELFFGEGSRLTVL.

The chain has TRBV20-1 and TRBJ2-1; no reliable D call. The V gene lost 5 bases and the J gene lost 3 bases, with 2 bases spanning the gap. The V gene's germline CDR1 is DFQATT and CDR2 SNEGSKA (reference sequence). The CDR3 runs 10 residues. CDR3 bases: TGCAGTGCTGACTACAATGAGCAGTTCTTC. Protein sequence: CSADYNEQFF.

Here the CDR3 reads CASSLVGTGGRETQYF. In nucleotides, the CDR3 is TGTGCCAGCAGCTTAGTGGGGACAGGGGGCCGGGAGACCCAGTACTTC. The J gene is TRBJ2-5, the V gene TRBV7-2; 12 nucleotides line up with TRBD1. V was pared by 1 base and J by 5 bases, with 5 bases of the junction left unmatched. Germline CDR1 SGHTA, CDR2 FQGNSA. The CDR3 sequence is 16 residues long. Based on the CDR3 plus reference TRBV7-2 and TRBJ2-5, the full variable domain is GAGVSQSPSNKVTEKGKDVELRCDPISGHTALYWYRQSLGQGLEFLIYFQGNSAPDKSGLPSDRFSAERTGGSVSTLTIQRTQQEDSAVYLCASSLVGTGGRETQYFGPGTRLLVL.

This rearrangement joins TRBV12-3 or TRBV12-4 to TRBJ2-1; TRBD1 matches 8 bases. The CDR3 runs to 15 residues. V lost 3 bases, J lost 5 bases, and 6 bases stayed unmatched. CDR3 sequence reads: CASSFAPDRDNEQFF. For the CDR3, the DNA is TGTGCCAGCAGTTTTGCACCGGACAGGGACAATGAGCAGTTCTTC.

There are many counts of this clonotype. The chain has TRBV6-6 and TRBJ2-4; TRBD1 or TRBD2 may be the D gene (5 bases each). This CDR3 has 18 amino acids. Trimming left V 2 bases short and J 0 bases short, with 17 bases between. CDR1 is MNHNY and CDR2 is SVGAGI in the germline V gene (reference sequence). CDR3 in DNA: TGTGCCAGCAGTTACGCTGGGACGGATACTTTAGCCAAAAACATTCAGTACTTC. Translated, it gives CASSYAGTDTLAKNIQYF.

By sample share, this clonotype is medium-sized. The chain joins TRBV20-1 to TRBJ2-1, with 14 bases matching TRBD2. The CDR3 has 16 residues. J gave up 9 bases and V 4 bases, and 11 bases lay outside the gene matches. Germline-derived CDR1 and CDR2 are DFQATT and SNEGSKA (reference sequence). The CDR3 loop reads CSAKRPGLAGVVEQFF. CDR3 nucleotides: TGCAGTGCTAAACGACCGGGACTAGCGGGAGTTGTTGAGCAGTTCTTC.

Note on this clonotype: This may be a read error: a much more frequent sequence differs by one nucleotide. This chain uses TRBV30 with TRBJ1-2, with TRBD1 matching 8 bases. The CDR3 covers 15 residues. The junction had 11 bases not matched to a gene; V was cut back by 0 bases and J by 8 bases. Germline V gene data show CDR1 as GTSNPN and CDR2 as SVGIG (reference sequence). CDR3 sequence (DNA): TGTGCCTGGAGTGTAGCAGGACAGGGCTTGGGCGGCTACACCTTC. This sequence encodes CAWSVAGQGLGGYTF.

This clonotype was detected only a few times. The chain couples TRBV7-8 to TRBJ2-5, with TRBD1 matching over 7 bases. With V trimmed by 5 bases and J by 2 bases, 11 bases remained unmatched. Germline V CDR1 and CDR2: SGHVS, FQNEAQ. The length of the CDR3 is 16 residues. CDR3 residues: CASSETGQTIQETQYF. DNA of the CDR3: TGTGCCAGCAGCGAGACGGGACAGACAATACAAGAGACCCAGTACTTC. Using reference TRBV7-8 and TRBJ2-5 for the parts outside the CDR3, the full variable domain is GAGVSQSPRYKVAKRGQDVALRCDPISGHVSLFWYQQALGQGPEFLTYFQNEAQLDKSGLPSDRFFAERPEGSVSTLKIQRTQQEDSAVYLCASSETGQTIQETQYFGPGTRLLVL.

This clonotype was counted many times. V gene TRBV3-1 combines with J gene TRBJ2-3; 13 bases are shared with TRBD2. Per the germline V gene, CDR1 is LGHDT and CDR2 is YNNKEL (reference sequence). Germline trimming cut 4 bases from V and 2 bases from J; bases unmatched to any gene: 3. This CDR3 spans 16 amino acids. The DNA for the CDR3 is TGTGCCAGCAGCCGGACTAGCGGGAGTTTCACAGATACGCAGTATTTT. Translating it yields CASSRTSGSFTDTQYF.

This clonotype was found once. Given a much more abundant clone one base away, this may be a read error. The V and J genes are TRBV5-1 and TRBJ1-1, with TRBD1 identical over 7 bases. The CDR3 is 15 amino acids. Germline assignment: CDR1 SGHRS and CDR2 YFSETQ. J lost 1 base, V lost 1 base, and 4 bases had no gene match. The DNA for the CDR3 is TGCGCCAGCAGCTTGTCGGGACAGTCGAACACTGAAGCTTTCTTT. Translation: CASSLSGQSNTEAFF.

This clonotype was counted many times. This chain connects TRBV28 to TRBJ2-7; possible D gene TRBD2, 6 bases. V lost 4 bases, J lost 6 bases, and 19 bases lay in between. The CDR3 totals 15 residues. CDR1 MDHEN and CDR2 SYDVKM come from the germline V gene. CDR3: CASSSLFQEGLEQYF. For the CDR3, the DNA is TGTGCCAGCAGTTCCCTATTTCAGGAGGGCCTCGAGCAGTACTTC.

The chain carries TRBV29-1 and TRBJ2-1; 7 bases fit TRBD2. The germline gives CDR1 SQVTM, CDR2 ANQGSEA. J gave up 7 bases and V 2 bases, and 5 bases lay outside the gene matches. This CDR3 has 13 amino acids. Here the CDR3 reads CSVEMVGGNEQFF. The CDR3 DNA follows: TGCAGCGTTGAAATGGTGGGGGGGAATGAGCAGTTCTTC.

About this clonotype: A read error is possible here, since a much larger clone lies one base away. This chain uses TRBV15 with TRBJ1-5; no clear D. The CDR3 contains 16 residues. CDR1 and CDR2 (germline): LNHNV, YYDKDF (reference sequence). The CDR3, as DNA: TGTGCCACCAGCAGAGATATTTCGGCGGGCAATAAGCCCCAGCATTTT. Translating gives CATSRDISAGNKPQHF.

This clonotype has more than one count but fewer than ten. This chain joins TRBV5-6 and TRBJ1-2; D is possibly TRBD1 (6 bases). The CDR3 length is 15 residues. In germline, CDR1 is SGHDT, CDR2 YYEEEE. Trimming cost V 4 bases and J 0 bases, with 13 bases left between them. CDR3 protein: CASSHWTESNYGYTF. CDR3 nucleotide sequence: TGTGCCAGCAGCCACTGGACAGAATCTAACTATGGCTACACCTTC.

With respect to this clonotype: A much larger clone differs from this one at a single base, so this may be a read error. CDR3 nucleotide sequence: TGTGCCAGCAGTCTAAGACAGGGGGTCCCGAACGAGCAGTACTTC. Translating it yields CASSLRQGVPNEQYF. The chain employs TRBV12-3 or TRBV12-4 and TRBJ2-7, with TRBD1 identical over 9 bases. There are 15 residues in the CDR3. V was pared by 5 bases and J by 5 bases, with 10 bases of the junction left unmatched.

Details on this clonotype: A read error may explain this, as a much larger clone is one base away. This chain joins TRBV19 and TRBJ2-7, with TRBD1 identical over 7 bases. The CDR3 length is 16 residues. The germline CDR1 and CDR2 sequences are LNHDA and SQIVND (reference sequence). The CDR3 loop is CSSSFRTGSTSYEQYF. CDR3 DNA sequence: TGTTCCAGTAGTTTCCGGACAGGTTCAACCTCCTACGAGCAGTACTTC.

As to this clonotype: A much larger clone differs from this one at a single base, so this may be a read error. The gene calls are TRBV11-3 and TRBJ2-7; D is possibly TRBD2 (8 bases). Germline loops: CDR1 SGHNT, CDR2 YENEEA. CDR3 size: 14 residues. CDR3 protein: CVSRTGLASYEQYF. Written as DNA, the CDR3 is TGTGTCAGCAGGACAGGACTAGCCTCCTACGAGCAGTACTTC.

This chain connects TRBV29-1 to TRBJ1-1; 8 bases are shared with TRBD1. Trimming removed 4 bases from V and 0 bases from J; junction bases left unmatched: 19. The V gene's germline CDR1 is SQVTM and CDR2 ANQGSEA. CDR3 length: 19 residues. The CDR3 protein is CSVGSVISARGRVNTEAFF. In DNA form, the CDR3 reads TGCAGCGTTGGGTCCGTGATATCGGCCAGGGGGCGCGTGAACACTGAAGCTTTCTTT.

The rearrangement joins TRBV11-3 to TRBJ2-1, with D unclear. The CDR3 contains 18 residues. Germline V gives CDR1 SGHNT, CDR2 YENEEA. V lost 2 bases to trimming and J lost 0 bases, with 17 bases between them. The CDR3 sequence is CASSLNVRSSFSYNEQFF. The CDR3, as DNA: TGTGCCAGCAGCTTAAACGTGCGATCGTCCTTCTCCTACAATGAGCAGTTCTTC.

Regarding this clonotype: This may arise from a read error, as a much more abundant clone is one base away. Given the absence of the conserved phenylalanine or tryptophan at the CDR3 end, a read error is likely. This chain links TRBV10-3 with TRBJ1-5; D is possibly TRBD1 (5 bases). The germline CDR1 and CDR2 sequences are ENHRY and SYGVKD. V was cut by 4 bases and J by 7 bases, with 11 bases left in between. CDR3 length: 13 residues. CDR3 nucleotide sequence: TGTGCCATCAGTGGGGGGGGTGAGCAGCCCCAGCATCTT. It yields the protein CAISGGGEQPQHL.

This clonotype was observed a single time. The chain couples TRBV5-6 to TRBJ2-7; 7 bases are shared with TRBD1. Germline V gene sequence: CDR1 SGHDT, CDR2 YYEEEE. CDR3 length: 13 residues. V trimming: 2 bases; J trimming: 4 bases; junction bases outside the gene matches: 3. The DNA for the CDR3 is TGTGCCAGCAGCTTCGGGACAGCATACGAGCAGTACTTC. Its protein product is CASSFGTAYEQYF.

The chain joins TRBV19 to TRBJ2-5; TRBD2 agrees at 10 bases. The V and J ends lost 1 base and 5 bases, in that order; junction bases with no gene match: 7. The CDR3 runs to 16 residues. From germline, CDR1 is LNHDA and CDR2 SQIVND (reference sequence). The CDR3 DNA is TGTGCCAGTAGTATAGGGCTAGCGGGAGTCGGTGAGACCCAGTACTTC. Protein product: CASSIGLAGVGETQYF.

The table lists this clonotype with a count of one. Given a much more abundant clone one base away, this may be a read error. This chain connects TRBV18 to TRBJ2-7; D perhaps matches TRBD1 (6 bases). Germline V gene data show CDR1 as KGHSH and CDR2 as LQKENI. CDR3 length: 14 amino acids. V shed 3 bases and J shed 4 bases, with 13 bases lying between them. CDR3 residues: CASSPRDMGYEQYF. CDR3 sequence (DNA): TGTGCCAGCTCACCTCGGGACATGGGATACGAGCAGTACTTC. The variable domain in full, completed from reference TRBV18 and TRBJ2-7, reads NAGVMQNPRHLVRRRGQEARLRCSPMKGHSHVYWYRQLPEEGLKFMVYLQKENIIDESGMPKERFSAEFPKEGPSILRIQQVVRGDSAAYFCASSPRDMGYEQYFGPGTRLTVT.

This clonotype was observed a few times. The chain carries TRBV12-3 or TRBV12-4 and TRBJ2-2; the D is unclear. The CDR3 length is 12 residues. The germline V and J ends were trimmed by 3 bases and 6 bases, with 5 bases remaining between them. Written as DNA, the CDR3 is TGTGCCAGCAGTTTTGGTCCCGGGGAGCTGTTTTTT. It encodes CASSFGPGELFF.

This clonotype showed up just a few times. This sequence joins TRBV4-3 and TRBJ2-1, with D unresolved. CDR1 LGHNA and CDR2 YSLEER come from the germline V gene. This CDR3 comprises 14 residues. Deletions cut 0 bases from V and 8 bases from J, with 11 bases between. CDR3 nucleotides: TGCGCCAGCAGCCAAGATTGGGGTAGTTATGAGCAGTTCTTC. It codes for CASSQDWGSYEQFF.